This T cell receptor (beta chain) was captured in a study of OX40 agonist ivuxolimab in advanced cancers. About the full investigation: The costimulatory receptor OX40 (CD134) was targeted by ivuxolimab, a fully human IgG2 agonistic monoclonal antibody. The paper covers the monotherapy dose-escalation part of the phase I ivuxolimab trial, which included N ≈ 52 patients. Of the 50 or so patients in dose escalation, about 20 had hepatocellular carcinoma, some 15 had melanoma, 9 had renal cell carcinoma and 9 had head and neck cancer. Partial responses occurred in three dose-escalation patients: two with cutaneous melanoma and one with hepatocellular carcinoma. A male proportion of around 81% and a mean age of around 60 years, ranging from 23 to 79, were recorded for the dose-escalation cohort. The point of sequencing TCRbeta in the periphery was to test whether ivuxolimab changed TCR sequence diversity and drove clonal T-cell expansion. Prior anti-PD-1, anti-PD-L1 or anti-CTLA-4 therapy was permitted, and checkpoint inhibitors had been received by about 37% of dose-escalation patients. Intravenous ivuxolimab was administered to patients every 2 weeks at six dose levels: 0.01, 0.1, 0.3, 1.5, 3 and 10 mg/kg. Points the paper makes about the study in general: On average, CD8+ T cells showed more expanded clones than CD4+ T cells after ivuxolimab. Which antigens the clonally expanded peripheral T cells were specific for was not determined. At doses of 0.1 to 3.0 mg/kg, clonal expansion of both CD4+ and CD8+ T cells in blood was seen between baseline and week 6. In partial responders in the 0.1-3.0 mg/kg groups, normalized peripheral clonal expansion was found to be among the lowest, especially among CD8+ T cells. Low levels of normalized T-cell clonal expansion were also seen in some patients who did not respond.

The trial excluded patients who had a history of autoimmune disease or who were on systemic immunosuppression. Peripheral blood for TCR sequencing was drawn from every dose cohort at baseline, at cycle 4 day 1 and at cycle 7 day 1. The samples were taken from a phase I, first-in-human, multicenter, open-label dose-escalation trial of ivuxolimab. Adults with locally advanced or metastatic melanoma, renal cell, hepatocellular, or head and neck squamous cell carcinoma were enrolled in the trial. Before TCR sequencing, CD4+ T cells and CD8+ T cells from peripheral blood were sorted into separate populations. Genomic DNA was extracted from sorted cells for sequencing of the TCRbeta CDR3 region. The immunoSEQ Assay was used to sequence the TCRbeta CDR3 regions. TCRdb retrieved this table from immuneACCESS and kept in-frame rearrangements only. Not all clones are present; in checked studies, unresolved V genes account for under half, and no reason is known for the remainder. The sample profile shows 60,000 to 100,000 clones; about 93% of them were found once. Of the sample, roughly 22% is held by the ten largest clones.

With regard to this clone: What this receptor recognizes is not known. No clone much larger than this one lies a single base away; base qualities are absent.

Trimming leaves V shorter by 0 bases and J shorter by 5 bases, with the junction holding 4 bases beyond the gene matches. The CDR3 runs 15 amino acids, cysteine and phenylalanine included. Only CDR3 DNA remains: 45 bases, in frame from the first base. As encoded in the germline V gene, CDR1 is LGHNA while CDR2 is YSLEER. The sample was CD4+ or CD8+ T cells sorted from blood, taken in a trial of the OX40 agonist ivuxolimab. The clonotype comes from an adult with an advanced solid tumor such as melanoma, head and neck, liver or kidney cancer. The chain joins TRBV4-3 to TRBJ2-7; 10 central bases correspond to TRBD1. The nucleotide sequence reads TGCGCCAGCAGCCAAGAGATGACAGGGGGCCACGAGCAGTACTTC. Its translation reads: CASSQEMTGGHEQYF.